This entry is about one TCR beta chain. This clonotype was detected a few times. Its binding antigen is unknown. Per-base qualities were not stored, and no clone one base away is much larger. Every donor in the study was a healthy Caucasian. Three pairs of female monozygotic twins, all aged roughly 18 to 29 years, were included in the twin cohort. Peripheral blood mononuclear cells were used as the source from which RNA for TCR libraries was isolated. These data are taken from a study of identical twins (dated by TCRdb to about 2016). For the wider study: To test whether fetal clonotypes persist, this study deep-sequenced TCR alpha and beta repertoires from monozygotic twins, from unrelated adults of various ages, and from cord blood. Replicate twin experiments were performed at different times using different library preparation protocols to rule out contamination.

Measured from the cysteine to the phenylalanine, the CDR3 is 13 residues long. The only DNA kept is the CDR3, 39 bases in frame from the first base. V is pared back by 4 bases and J by 12 bases, with 15 bases lying between the germline termini. In the germline V gene, CDR1 corresponds to KGHDR and CDR2 to SFDVKD. The method was 5' RACE. Sequencing used an Illumina HiSeq 2000. A universal primer binding site was introduced by template switching, and a unique molecular identifier was present in the final cDNA, enabling accurate counting of TCR cDNA molecules. Specific primers in the conserved constant-segment region were used to synthesize first-strand cDNA for TCR alpha and beta chains. To control for contamination, every cDNA library was double barcoded, receiving both a SMART-Mk sample barcode and Illumina barcodes. TruSeq adapter sequences along with Illumina sample barcodes were introduced in two successive PCR steps. The TCR alpha and beta cDNA libraries were sequenced on the Illumina HiSeq platform using custom primers. Regarding the original processing steps: Raw reads were processed with MiGEC to extract unique molecular identifiers, and MiXCR was used to determine CDR3 positions. For each individual, recombination models were inferred using an EM algorithm with the repgenHMM and IGoR tools. The tcR package in R was used for shared clonotype analysis, with sharing normalized by the product of cloneset sizes. Out-of-frame nonproductive sequences were analyzed to study raw recombination free of thymic and clonal selection effects. The raw public reads went through TCRdb reprocessing: fastp at Q25, MiXCR clone calling, in-frame beta chains kept. Here each entry gathers all rows of one CDR3 protein and keeps the most common genes and DNA. TCRdb, not the authors, supplied the V and J calls. Within this sample are approximately 890,000 distinct CDR3 sequences, with about 12% of them counted one time only. 1.5% to 2% of the sample lies in the top ten.

What the authors observed across the whole study: Excess twin sharing in beta out-of-frame sequences was weaker because fewer shared sequences lowered the signal-to-noise ratio. Compared with coincidental sharing between unrelated individuals, out-of-frame TCR alpha sequences shared between twins showed an excess of sequences with low generation probability. Because the same donors could not be followed over many years, the conclusions relied on cross-sectional statistical analysis. In monozygotic twins, out-of-frame TCR alpha sharing was systematically underestimated by recombination models, although the models agreed with sharing between unrelated individuals. Abundant cord blood beta clonotypes had fewer insertions, young adult naive repertoires showed a similar but weaker trend, and memory repertoires showed no such trend. Invariant T cells such as MAIT and iNKT could partly confound zero-insertion analyses, though diverse VJ usage argued against this for most clonotypes.

These data were also reused for a study on yellow fever vaccine responses in identical twins. The other study reports the following: The authors reported that the T cell response to vaccination in identical twins appeared partly convergent and partly personalized. Focusing on identical twins, the study followed the T cell clones that responded to the vaccine, and did so with precision.

This TCR was recovered from a woman aged 18-29 years in good health. The chain joins TRBV24-1 to TRBJ2-1; the D gene is perhaps TRBD1, on 6 matching bases. Sequences were obtained from PBMCs. The CDR3 protein is CATSDQVGGWQFF. The DNA sequence follows: TGTGCCACCAGTGACCAGGTAGGGGGATGGCAGTTCTTC.